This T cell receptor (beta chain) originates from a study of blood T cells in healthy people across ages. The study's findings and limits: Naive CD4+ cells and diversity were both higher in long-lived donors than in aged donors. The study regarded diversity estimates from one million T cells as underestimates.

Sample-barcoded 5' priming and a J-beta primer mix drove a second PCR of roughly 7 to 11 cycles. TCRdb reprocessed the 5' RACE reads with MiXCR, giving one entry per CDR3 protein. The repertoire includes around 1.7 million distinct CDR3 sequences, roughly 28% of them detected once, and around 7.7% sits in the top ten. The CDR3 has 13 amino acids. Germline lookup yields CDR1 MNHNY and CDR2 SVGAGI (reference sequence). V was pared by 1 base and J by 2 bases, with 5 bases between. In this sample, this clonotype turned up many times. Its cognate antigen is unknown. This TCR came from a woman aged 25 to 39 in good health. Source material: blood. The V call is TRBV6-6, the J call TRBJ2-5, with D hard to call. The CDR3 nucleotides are TGTGCCAGCAGTTACTGGATGCAAGAGACCCAGTACTTC. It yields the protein CASSYWMQETQYF.